Below are 23 T cell receptor beta chains sequenced from a single sample in a study of Ad26.COV2.S vaccination and SARS-CoV-2 variants. Sample treatment: around 19 received Ad26.COV2.S at low or high dose, single or two shots; several received placebo; per-sample allocation not given. Samples analyzed were those drawn on day 63 after the first vaccine or placebo injection. This table comes from immunoSEQ multiplex PCR, and its TCRdb copy is limited to in-frame clones, with some not included. The repertoire holds some 350,000 clones, with roughly 90% as singletons. The material sequenced was peripheral blood, taken in a trial of Ad26.COV2.S vaccine versus placebo. The receptors here all came from a person between 18 and 59 years old who received the Ad26.COV2.S COVID-19 vaccine or a placebo.

The rearrangement uses TRBV11-3 and TRBJ1-2; 8 bases agree with TRBD1. After removal of 5 bases from V and 2 bases from J, the junction contained 7 bases not matched to a gene. The germline gives CDR1 SGHNT, CDR2 YENEEA. CDR3 length: 15 residues. The CDR3 loop reads CASSPGQGYNYGYTF. In DNA, the CDR3 is TGTGCCAGCAGCCCAGGACAGGGTTACAACTATGGCTACACCTTC.

The chain is built from TRBV11-2 and TRBJ2-6, with TRBD1 matching 7 bases. The CDR3 consists of 14 residues. The germline CDR1 and CDR2 sequences are SGHAT and FQNNGV. V gave up 5 bases and J gave up 12 bases; unmatched junction bases: 10. CDR3 sequence: CASSLTGDQPVLTF. CDR3 DNA: TGTGCCAGCAGCCTTACAGGGGACCAGCCCGTCCTGACTTTC. Looking up the rest from reference TRBV11-2 and TRBJ2-6 gives the full variable domain: EAGVAQSPRYKIIEKRQSVAFWCNPISGHATLYWYQQILGQGPKLLIQFQNNGVVDDSQLPKDRFSAERLKGVDSTLKIQPAKLEDSAVYLCASSLTGDQPVLTFGAGSRLTVL.

The V and J genes are TRBV9 and TRBJ1-1, with 7 bases aligning to TRBD1. Germline lookup yields CDR1 SGDLS and CDR2 YYNGEE. Germline trimming cut 0 bases from V and 1 base from J; bases unmatched to any gene: 3. This CDR3 comprises 15 residues. CDR3 sequence: CASSVGGQTNTEAFF. For the CDR3, the DNA is TGTGCCAGCAGCGTAGGGGGACAGACGAACACTGAAGCTTTCTTT.

The chain employs TRBV7-6 and TRBJ2-5, with D perhaps TRBD2 (6 bases). V shed 5 bases and J shed 8 bases, with 21 bases lying between them. CDR1 SGHVS and CDR2 FNYEAQ come from the germline V gene. The length of the CDR3 is 15 residues. The CDR3 protein is CASSHPLGLASTQYF. Here the CDR3 DNA reads TGTGCCAGCAGCCACCCCCTGGGGCTAGCGTCAACCCAGTACTTC.

V is TRBV2 and J is TRBJ1-6; D remains ambiguous. The germline CDR1 and CDR2 sequences are SNHLY and FYNNEI. The CDR3 totals 18 residues. The germline V and J ends were trimmed by 3 bases and 8 bases, with 23 bases remaining between them. CDR3 region: CASSEGSISSRLYSPLHF. CDR3 bases: TGTGCCAGCAGTGAGGGGTCCATCTCCAGTCGCCTCTATTCACCCCTCCACTTT.

The genes are TRBV19 and TRBJ2-3; 10 bases agree with TRBD2. V was clipped by 5 bases and J by 5 bases; unmatched bases: 7. The CDR3 sequence is 15 residues long. Per germline, CDR1 LNHDA and CDR2 SQIVND (reference sequence). The CDR3: CASSWASGRIDTQYF. Written as DNA, the CDR3 is TGTGCCAGTAGTTGGGCTAGCGGGAGAATAGATACGCAGTATTTT.

Of note for this clone: Other DNA sequences in this specimen translate into the identical CDR3. The chain uses TRBV4-1 and TRBJ2-3; 8 bases align to TRBD1. The V segment lost 4 bases and the J segment 3 bases; nucleotides outside the gene matches: 3. The CDR3 covers 14 residues. CDR1 is MGHRA and CDR2 is YSYEKL in the germline V gene. The DNA of the CDR3 is TGCGCCAGCAGCCCTACAGGGGGGACAGATACGCAGTATTTT. This codes for CASSPTGGTDTQYF.

This chain uses TRBV19 with TRBJ2-7; maybe TRBD1 (6 bases). V shed 6 bases and J shed 2 bases, with 8 bases lying between them. CDR1 is LNHDA, CDR2 SQIVND, per germline (reference sequence). The CDR3 totals 12 residues. The CDR3 coding sequence is TGTGCCAGTAGCAGGGGTCCCTACGAGCAGTACTTC. As protein: CASSRGPYEQYF.

This sequence joins TRBV6-4 and TRBJ2-1; tentatively, D is TRBD2 (5 bases). The ends were cut back, 10 bases at V and 1 base at J, with 20 bases in the middle. The CDR3 contains 16 residues. From germline, CDR1 is MRHNA and CDR2 SNTAGT. CDR3: CAIPRRFKMSYNEQFF. The CDR3 DNA is TGTGCCATCCCAAGGAGGTTTAAGATGTCCTACAATGAGCAGTTCTTC.

This rearrangement joins TRBV9 to TRBJ1-3; TRBD1 matches at 7 bases. The CDR3 length is 17 residues. The V gene end was trimmed by 4 bases and the J gene end by 4 bases; junction bases not matched to a gene: 14. Germline V lookup: CDR1 SGDLS, CDR2 YYNGEE. The DNA of the CDR3 is TGTGCCAGCAGCCAAAACCGACAGGGCAGCTTCGGAAACACCATATATTTT. It encodes CASSQNRQGSFGNTIYF.

Remarks on this clone: The sample has other DNA sequences that encode this CDR3 too. The CDR3 loop reads CASSLRGDYGYTF. CDR3 bases: TGTGCCAGCAGTTTGCGGGGGGACTATGGCTACACCTTC. The chain couples TRBV12-3 or TRBV12-4 to TRBJ1-2; a possible D gene is TRBD1 (5 bases). The V end was cut by 3 bases, the J end by 3 bases, with 8 bases between. There are 13 residues in the CDR3.

This clone was seen a single time. The V call is TRBV5-1, the J call TRBJ2-1, with D possibly TRBD2 on 5 matching bases. The CDR3 runs to 15 residues. Germline V gives CDR1 SGHRS, CDR2 YFSETQ. The V end was cut by 0 bases, the J end by 7 bases, with 14 bases between. The CDR3 protein is CASSLGGSFSNEQFF. Here the CDR3 DNA reads TGCGCCAGCAGCTTGGGAGGGAGCTTTTCGAATGAGCAGTTCTTC.

The chain has TRBV9 and TRBJ2-1; 8 positions match TRBD1. Germline CDR1 is SGDLS and CDR2 is YYNGEE. Germline trimming cut 7 bases from V and 5 bases from J; bases unmatched to any gene: 14. This CDR3 is 16 amino acids long. The CDR3 DNA is TGTGCCAGCGGGTCCTGGGGACAGGTCACTCACAATGAGCAGTTCTTC. Translated, it gives CASGSWGQVTHNEQFF.

This chain links TRBV3-1 (or the pseudogene TRBV3-2) with TRBJ1-4, with D hard to call. The CDR3 is 13 residues long. Germline V gene lookup returns CDR1 LGHDT and CDR2 YNNKEL (reference sequence). With 0 bases removed from V and 8 bases from J, the gap between germline ends came to 7 bases. In DNA form, the CDR3 reads TGTGCCAGCAGCCAAGATCACGGGGAAAAACTGTTTTTT. Protein sequence: CASSQDHGEKLFF.

CDR3 region: CASSRGVEHNEAFF. The CDR3 bases are TGTGCCAGCAGCCGAGGGGTCGAACATAATGAAGCTTTCTTT. The rearrangement uses TRBV5-6 and TRBJ1-1, with D perhaps TRBD1 (5 bases). This CDR3 spans 14 amino acids. CDR1 SGHDT and CDR2 YYEEEE come from the germline V gene. V shed 4 bases and J shed 7 bases, with 17 bases lying between them.

This chain links TRBV27 with TRBJ1-4, with D perhaps TRBD1 (6 bases). Germline CDR1 and CDR2: MNHEY and SMNVEV (reference sequence). V was trimmed by 7 bases and J by 5 bases, leaving 11 bases between them. CDR3 length: 13 amino acids. The CDR3 spells CASKRGSNEKLFF. As DNA, the CDR3 is TGTGCCAGCAAGAGGGGGTCAAATGAAAAACTGTTTTTT.

This clone was seen only a few times. The chain joins TRBV4-2 to TRBJ1-1; no clear D gene. The CDR3 sequence is 13 residues long. CDR1 and CDR2 from the germline V gene are LGHNA and YNFKEQ. V was cut by 1 base and J by 11 bases, with 14 bases left in between. The CDR3 is CASSQAVWQTAFF. Here the CDR3 DNA reads TGTGCCAGCAGCCAAGCGGTGTGGCAGACGGCTTTCTTT.

This chain joins TRBV7-2 and TRBJ1-5; D is uncertain. Germline V lookup: CDR1 SGHTA, CDR2 FQGNSA. The CDR3 runs to 13 residues. V lost 1 base and J 7 bases, leaving 8 bases between the germline ends. The CDR3 bases are TGTGCCAGCAGCTTAGGGGTAGAACAGCCCCAGCATTTT. It translates to CASSLGVEQPQHF.

The V and J genes are TRBV4-3 and TRBJ1-6, with 11 bases aligning to TRBD1. The junction had 4 bases not matched to a gene; V was cut back by 3 bases and J by 9 bases. This CDR3 is 15 amino acids long. CDR1 and CDR2 (germline): LGHNA, YSLEER. The CDR3 protein is CASSQFGTGGSPLHF. For the CDR3, the DNA is TGCGCCAGCAGCCAGTTCGGGACAGGGGGTTCACCCCTCCACTTT.

The chain is built from TRBV25-1 and TRBJ1-5, with D possibly matching TRBD1 (5 bases). Germline CDR1 MGHDK, CDR2 SYGVNS. The CDR3 consists of 14 residues. V lost 2 bases and J lost 4, with 9 bases in between. CDR3 amino acids: CASSEQGWNQPQHF. CDR3 sequence (DNA): TGTGCCAGCAGTGAACAGGGTTGGAATCAGCCCCAGCATTTT.

The V and J genes are TRBV5-1 and TRBJ2-3, with D maybe TRBD2 (5 bases). The germline V gene encodes CDR1 SGHRS and CDR2 YFSETQ. V was cut by 1 base and J by 2 bases, with 14 bases left in between. The CDR3 extends over 16 amino acids. This CDR3 reads CASSLQAASPTDTQYF. The CDR3, as DNA: TGCGCCAGCAGCTTGCAAGCGGCTAGCCCCACAGATACGCAGTATTTT.

This chain connects TRBV6-2 or TRBV6-3 to TRBJ1-6; perhaps TRBD1 as D (6 bases). With 5 bases removed from V and 10 bases from J, the gap between germline ends came to 12 bases. The CDR3 spans 13 residues. Germline V gives CDR1 MNHEY, CDR2 SVGEGT. CDR3 in amino acids: CASSTGIVSPLHF. As DNA, the CDR3 is TGTGCCAGCAGTACAGGGATCGTATCACCCCTCCACTTT.

V gene TRBV4-1 combines with J gene TRBJ1-1; D ambiguous. The V and J ends lost 1 base and 2 bases respectively, with 5 bases between them. The germline V gene has CDR1 MGHRA and CDR2 YSYEKL. CDR3 length: 13 amino acids. CDR3 coding DNA: TGCGCCAGCAGCCAAGTAATAAACACTGAAGCTTTCTTT. It specifies CASSQVINTEAFF.